These 16 T cell receptor beta chains share one sample of origin, sequenced in a study of cytomegalovirus exposure and HLA in healthy donors. This PCR relied on a set of 60 Vbeta primers and 13 Jbeta primers. Profiling relied on immunoSEQ multiplex PCR, and the TCRdb table lists in-frame clones only, not all of them. The repertoire holds fewer than 120,000 clones, with around 85% as singletons. Sequenced input: PBMCs. The receptor source for this set is a man aged 30 to 39 in good health and CMV-seropositive.

V gene TRBV7-6 combines with J gene TRBJ2-2; D is perhaps TRBD1 (5 bases). Germline-derived CDR1 and CDR2 are SGHVS and FNYEAQ. Trimming removed 0 bases from V and 6 bases from J, with 8 bases in between. This CDR3 comprises 14 residues. The CDR3 is CASSLARVSGELFF. The CDR3 coding sequence is TGTGCCAGCAGCTTAGCCAGGGTTTCCGGGGAGCTGTTTTTT. The full variable domain, with the rest looked up from reference TRBV7-6 and TRBJ2-2, is GAGVSQSPRYKVTKRGQDVALRCDPISGHVSLYWYRQALGQGPEFLTYFNYEAQQDKSGLPNDRFSAERPEGSISTLTIQRTEQRDSAMYRCASSLARVSGELFFGEGSRLTVL.

The chain joins TRBV18 to TRBJ2-1, with 8 bases matching TRBD1. V was clipped by 3 bases and J by 4 bases; unmatched bases: 8. CDR1 KGHSH and CDR2 LQKENI come from the germline V gene. CDR3 length equals 16 residues. The DNA for the CDR3 is TGTGCCAGCTCACCTTCCGGACAGGGAATTTACAATGAGCAGTTCTTC. Translated: CASSPSGQGIYNEQFF.

This clone occurred a few times. The chain is built from TRBV27 and TRBJ1-1, with TRBD1 as a possible D gene (5 bases). The CDR3 runs to 14 residues. Trimming removed 4 bases from V and 1 base from J, with 10 bases in between. Germline V gene data show CDR1 as MNHEY and CDR2 as SMNVEV (reference sequence). For the CDR3, the DNA is TGTGCCAGCAGTTCCTTGACAGCGAACACTGAAGCTTTCTTT. It translates to CASSSLTANTEAFF.

The V gene is TRBV5-1, the J gene TRBJ2-1; a weak D match, TRBD2 (6 bases). This CDR3 contains 14 residues. V dropped 0 bases and J dropped 8 bases, with 12 bases sitting between them. The germline gives CDR1 SGHRS, CDR2 YFSETQ. The CDR3 DNA follows: TGCGCCAGCAGCTTGGGGGGCGGGGACGATGAGCAGTTCTTC. Translating gives CASSLGGGDDEQFF.

This clone was counted a single time. The V call is TRBV30, the J call TRBJ2-7; 10 positions agree with TRBD1. V dropped 4 bases and J dropped 2; count of bases not matched to a gene: 5. In germline, CDR1 is GTSNPN, CDR2 SVGIG (reference sequence). The CDR3 contains 14 residues. The CDR3 region is CAWNFGQGAYEQYF. The CDR3 nucleotides read TGTGCCTGGAACTTCGGACAGGGGGCCTACGAGCAGTACTTC.

Details on this clone: A read error is likely, as this CDR3 ends without the conserved phenylalanine or tryptophan. The DNA is omitted, as the CDR3 cannot be located on it reliably, and the CDR3 follows TCRdb's listing. V and J are TRBV7-9 and TRBJ1-2; the table's D call, TRBD1, has no DNA check behind it. The CDR3 contains 11 residues when both ends are counted. Germline lookup yields CDR1 SEHNR and CDR2 FQNEAQ (reference sequence). The CDR3 sequence is CASSLGGTAPL.

This rearrangement joins TRBV7-9 to TRBJ1-2, with 12 positions matching TRBD1. Germline V gene data show CDR1 as SEHNR and CDR2 as FQNEAQ (reference sequence). Trimming at V came to 5 bases and at J to 6 bases, leaving 7 bases not matched to a gene. The CDR3 covers 15 residues. The CDR3 coding sequence is TGTGCCAGCAGCCTAGGGACAGGGGGCGAGGATGGCTACACCTTC. Translation: CASSLGTGGEDGYTF.

V gene TRBV25-1 combines with J gene TRBJ2-7, with TRBD2 matching over 8 bases. The CDR3 runs 14 residues. Germline lookup yields CDR1 MGHDK and CDR2 SYGVNS. The V and J ends lost 4 bases and 3 bases, in that order; junction bases with no gene match: 5. CDR3 sequence reads: CASSVRGGGYEQYF. CDR3 sequence (DNA): TGTGCCAGCAGTGTTCGGGGGGGCGGCTACGAGCAGTACTTC.

The genes are TRBV7-8 and TRBJ2-1; 11 bases align to TRBD2. The trim removed 1 base at V and 4 bases at J, leaving 6 bases unmatched. The length of the CDR3 is 17 residues. CDR1 is SGHVS and CDR2 is FQNEAQ in the germline V gene. This chain's CDR3 is CASSLGLAGGLYNEQFF. In DNA form, the CDR3 reads TGTGCCAGCAGCTTAGGGCTAGCGGGGGGCCTTTACAATGAGCAGTTCTTC.

The rearrangement uses TRBV30 and TRBJ1-4; 8 bases match TRBD1. V trimming: 2 bases; J trimming: 6 bases; junction bases outside the gene matches: 8. The CDR3 contains 15 residues. The germline gives CDR1 GTSNPN, CDR2 SVGIG (reference sequence). The CDR3 is CAWSSPGQGYEKLFF. The CDR3, as DNA: TGTGCCTGGAGTAGCCCTGGACAGGGCTATGAAAAACTGTTTTTT.

This chain links TRBV7-8 with TRBJ2-3, with 8 positions matching TRBD2. V lost 2 bases to trimming and J lost 3 bases; unmatched junction nucleotides: 7. This CDR3 region has 16 residues. The germline gives CDR1 SGHVS, CDR2 FQNEAQ. Here the CDR3 DNA reads TGTGCCAGCAGCTTAAAGAGACTAGCGAAGACAGATACGCAGTATTTT. Its protein is CASSLKRLAKTDTQYF.

This chain links TRBV5-8 with TRBJ2-5; 7 bases are shared with TRBD2. The germline CDR1 and CDR2 sequences are SGHTS and YDEGEE. The CDR3 is made up of 14 amino acids. With 4 bases clipped from V and 5 bases from J, the junction kept 8 bases outside the gene matches. CDR3 sequence reads: CASSVGSGHETQYF. The CDR3 coding sequence is TGTGCCAGCAGCGTCGGTAGCGGGCATGAGACCCAGTACTTC.

Concerning this clone: Other nucleotide sequences from this sample produce the same CDR3. V and J are TRBV19 and TRBJ1-4; 7 positions match TRBD1. The germline gives CDR1 LNHDA, CDR2 SQIVND (reference sequence). The CDR3 is made up of 14 amino acids. V lost 3 bases to trimming and J lost 8 bases; unmatched junction nucleotides: 6. The CDR3 DNA reads as TGTGCCAGTAGTATCGGGCAGGGGGTGGAAAAACTGTTTTTT. Its translation is CASSIGQGVEKLFF.

The chain employs TRBV5-6 and TRBJ2-7; 9 nucleotides agree with TRBD1. The CDR3 sequence is 15 residues long. The V and J ends lost 4 bases and 4 bases, in that order; junction bases with no gene match: 9. In germline, CDR1 is SGHDT, CDR2 YYEEEE. CDR3 in DNA: TGTGCCAGCAGCCCGGGACAGGGCACGAAGTACGAGCAGTACTTC. This sequence encodes CASSPGQGTKYEQYF.

The rearrangement joins TRBV7-8 to TRBJ2-7, with 9 nucleotides matching TRBD2. V trimming: 5 bases; J trimming: 5 bases; junction bases outside the gene matches: 10. Germline V CDR1 and CDR2: SGHVS, FQNEAQ. This CDR3 is built from 15 residues. The CDR3 DNA follows: TGTGCCAGCAGCGGCGGGGGGGCCAGTTACCACGAGCAGTACTTC. This sequence encodes CASSGGGASYHEQYF.

The chain joins TRBV13 to TRBJ1-3; 8 bases fit TRBD1. The CDR3 is 16 amino acids. The germline V gene has CDR1 PRHDT and CDR2 FYEKMQ (reference sequence). V was clipped by 5 bases and J by 2 bases; unmatched bases: 8. This CDR3 reads CASSVTGDGTGNTIYF. In DNA, the CDR3 is TGTGCCAGCAGCGTGACAGGGGACGGGACTGGAAACACCATATATTTT.